The clone carrying this TCR beta chain turned up a few times. Its antigen is unidentified. The germline CDR1 and CDR2 sequences are MNHEY and SVGAGI. Trimming stripped 5 bases from V and 7 bases from J, with 15 bases between. CDR3 size: 15 residues. This entry comes from a study of T cell responses to AZD1222 COVID-19 vaccine. Clones were read by immunoSEQ multiplex PCR, and TCRdb kept only the in-frame ones, dropping some. Here the sample spans some 150,000 clones, around 88% being singletons. The study's findings and limits: A rise in Spike-specific TCR breadth and depth followed two AZD1222 doses. Vaccine-associated CD4 TCRs spanned spike, dominant at 160-218 and 743-854. Samples come after the peak T cell response, not at day 14.

Material: peripheral blood, obtained on day 0 of MenACWY control vaccination. The V and J genes are TRBV6-5 and TRBJ1-6; no firm D call. This TCR was sampled from an adult in good health. The CDR3 DNA sequence: TGTGCCAGCAGTCTATCACGGTCCTTCAATTCACCCCTCCACTTT. Translation: CASSLSRSFNSPLHF.